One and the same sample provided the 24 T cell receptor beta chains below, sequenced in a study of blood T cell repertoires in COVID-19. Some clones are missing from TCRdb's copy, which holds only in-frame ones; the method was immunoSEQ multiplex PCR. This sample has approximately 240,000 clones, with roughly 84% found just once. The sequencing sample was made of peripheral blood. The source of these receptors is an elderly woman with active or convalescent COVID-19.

The CDR3 reads CASSITPGLDSTGELFF. CDR3 sequence (DNA): TGTGCCAGTAGTATTACCCCGGGACTAGATAGTACCGGGGAGCTGTTTTTT. The chain carries TRBV19 and TRBJ2-2; 8 bases align to TRBD2. The length of the CDR3 is 17 residues. The J segment lost 5 bases and the V segment lost 3 bases, leaving 11 bases of the junction unmatched. Per germline, CDR1 LNHDA and CDR2 SQIVND (reference sequence).

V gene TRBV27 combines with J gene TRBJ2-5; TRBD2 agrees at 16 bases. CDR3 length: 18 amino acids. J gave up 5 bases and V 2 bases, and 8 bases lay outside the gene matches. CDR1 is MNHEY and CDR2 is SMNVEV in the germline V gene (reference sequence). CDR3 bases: TGTGCCAGCAGTTTAAGGGGACTAGCGGGAGGGCCGGGGGAGACCCAGTACTTC. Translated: CASSLRGLAGGPGETQYF.

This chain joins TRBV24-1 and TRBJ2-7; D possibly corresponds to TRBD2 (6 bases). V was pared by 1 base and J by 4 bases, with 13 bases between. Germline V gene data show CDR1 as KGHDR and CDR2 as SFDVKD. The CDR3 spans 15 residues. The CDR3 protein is CATSDFGGLRYEQYF. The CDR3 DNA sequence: TGTGCCACCAGTGATTTCGGGGGTTTAAGGTACGAGCAGTACTTC.

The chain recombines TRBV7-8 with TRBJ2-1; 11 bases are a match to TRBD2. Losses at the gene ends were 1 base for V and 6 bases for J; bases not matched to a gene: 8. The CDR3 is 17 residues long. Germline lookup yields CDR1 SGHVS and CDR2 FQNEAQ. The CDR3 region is CASSLGPGTSGRNEQFF. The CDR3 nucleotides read TGTGCCAGCAGCTTAGGTCCCGGGACTAGCGGCCGCAATGAGCAGTTCTTC.

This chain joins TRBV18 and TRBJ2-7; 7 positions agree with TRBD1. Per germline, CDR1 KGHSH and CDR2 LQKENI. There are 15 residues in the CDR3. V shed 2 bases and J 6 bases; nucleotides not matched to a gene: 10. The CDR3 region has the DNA TGTGCCAGCTCACCAGCGACAGGGTTAGGTGTCGAGCAGTACTTC. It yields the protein CASSPATGLGVEQYF.

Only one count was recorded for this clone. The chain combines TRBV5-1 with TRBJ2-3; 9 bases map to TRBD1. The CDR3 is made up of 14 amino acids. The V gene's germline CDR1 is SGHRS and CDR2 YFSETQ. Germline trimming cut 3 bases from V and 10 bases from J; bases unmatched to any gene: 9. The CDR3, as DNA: TGCGCCAGCAGCTCCGAGACAGGGGGTTATGCGCAGTATTTT. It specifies CASSSETGGYAQYF.

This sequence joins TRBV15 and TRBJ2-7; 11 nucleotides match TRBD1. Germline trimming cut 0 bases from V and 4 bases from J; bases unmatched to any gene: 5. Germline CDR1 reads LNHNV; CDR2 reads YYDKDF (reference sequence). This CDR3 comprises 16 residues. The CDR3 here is CATSRDGGTGGYEQYF. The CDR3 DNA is TGTGCCACCAGCAGAGATGGAGGGACAGGGGGATACGAGCAGTACTTC.

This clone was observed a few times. The CDR3 DNA sequence: TGTGCCAGCAGTTTAAGGTCCCGGGAGGGAGGGGCACCCCTCCACTTT. Encoded protein: CASSLRSREGGAPLHF. J is TRBJ1-6 and V is TRBV27; maybe TRBD1 (5 bases). V was clipped by 2 bases and J by 11 bases, with 19 bases between them. Looked up from germline, CDR1 is MNHEY and CDR2 is SMNVEV (reference sequence). This CDR3 has 16 residues.

CDR3 DNA: TGCGCCAGCAGCCCTGGGACAGGGGCATATGGCTACACCTTC. Translated, it gives CASSPGTGAYGYTF. The chain carries TRBV5-1 and TRBJ1-2; 10 nucleotides agree with TRBD1. The CDR3 is 14 residues long. The J segment lost 5 bases and the V segment lost 4 bases, leaving 5 bases of the junction unmatched. Germline V gives CDR1 SGHRS, CDR2 YFSETQ.

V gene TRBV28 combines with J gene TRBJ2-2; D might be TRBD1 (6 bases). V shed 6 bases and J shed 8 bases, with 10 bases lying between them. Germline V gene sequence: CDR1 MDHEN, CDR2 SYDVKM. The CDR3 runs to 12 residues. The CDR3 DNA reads TGTGCCAGCAGAACAGGGTCAGGGGAGCTGTTTTTT. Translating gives CASRTGSGELFF.

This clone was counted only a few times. The CDR3 loop is CASSQGRDFVRYTF. CDR3 DNA sequence: TGTGCCAGCAGTCAAGGACGGGACTTCGTCCGCTACACCTTC. The chain is built from TRBV28 and TRBJ1-2; D possibly corresponds to TRBD1 (5 bases). CDR3 size: 14 residues. CDR1 is MDHEN, CDR2 SYDVKM, per germline. V shed 5 bases and J shed 9 bases, with 19 bases lying between them.

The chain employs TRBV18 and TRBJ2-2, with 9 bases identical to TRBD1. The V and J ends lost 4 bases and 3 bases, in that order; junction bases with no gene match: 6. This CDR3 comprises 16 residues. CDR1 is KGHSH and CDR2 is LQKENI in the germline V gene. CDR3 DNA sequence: TGTGCCAGCTCACAAGGACAGGGGCTCTACACCGGGGAGCTGTTTTTT. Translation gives CASSQGQGLYTGELFF. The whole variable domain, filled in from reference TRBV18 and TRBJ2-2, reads NAGVMQNPRHLVRRRGQEARLRCSPMKGHSHVYWYRQLPEEGLKFMVYLQKENIIDESGMPKERFSAEFPKEGPSILRIQQVVRGDSAAYFCASSQGQGLYTGELFFGEGSRLTVL.

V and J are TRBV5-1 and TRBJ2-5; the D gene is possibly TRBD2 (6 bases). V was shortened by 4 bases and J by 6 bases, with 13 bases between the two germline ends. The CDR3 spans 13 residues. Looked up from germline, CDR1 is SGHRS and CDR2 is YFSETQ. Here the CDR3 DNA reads TGCGCCAGCAGCGGACGACTAGACCAGACCCAGTACTTC. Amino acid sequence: CASSGRLDQTQYF. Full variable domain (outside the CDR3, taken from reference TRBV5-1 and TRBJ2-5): KAGVTQTPRYLIKTRGQQVTLSCSPISGHRSVSWYQQTPGQGLQFLFEYFSETQRNKGNFPGRFSGRQFSNSRSEMNVSTLELGDSALYLCASSGRLDQTQYFGPGTRLLVL.

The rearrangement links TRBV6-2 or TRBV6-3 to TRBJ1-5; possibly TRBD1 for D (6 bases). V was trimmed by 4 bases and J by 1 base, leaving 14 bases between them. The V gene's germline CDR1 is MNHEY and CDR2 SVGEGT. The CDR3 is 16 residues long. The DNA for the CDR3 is TGTGCCAGCAGTTTGGGACACCCGGGGAGCAATCAGCCCCAGCATTTT. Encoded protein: CASSLGHPGSNQPQHF.

The DNA for the CDR3 is TGTGCCAGCAGCGGACAGTGGGCAGATACGCAGTATTTT. This codes for CASSGQWADTQYF. The V gene is TRBV5-6, the J gene TRBJ2-3; possibly TRBD1 for D (6 bases). The CDR3 consists of 13 residues. Trimming removed 4 bases from V and 4 bases from J, with 10 bases in between. Germline values: CDR1 SGHDT, CDR2 YYEEEE. Variable domain in full (rest from reference TRBV5-6 and TRBJ2-3): DAGVTQSPTHLIKTRGQQVTLRCSPKSGHDTVSWYQQALGQGPQFIFQYYEEEERQRGNFPDRFSGHQFPNYSSELNVNALLLGDSALYLCASSGQWADTQYFGPGTRLTVL.

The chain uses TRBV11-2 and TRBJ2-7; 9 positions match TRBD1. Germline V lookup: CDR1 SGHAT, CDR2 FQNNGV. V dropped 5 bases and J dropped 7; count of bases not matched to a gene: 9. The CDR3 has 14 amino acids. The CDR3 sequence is CASSRDRVVGEQYF. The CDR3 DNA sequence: TGTGCCAGCAGCCGGGACAGGGTTGTGGGAGAGCAGTACTTC.

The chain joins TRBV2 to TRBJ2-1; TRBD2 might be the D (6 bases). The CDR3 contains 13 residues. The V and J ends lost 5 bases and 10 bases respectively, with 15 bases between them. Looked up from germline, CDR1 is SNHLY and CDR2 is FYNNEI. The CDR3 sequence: CASSRAAGREQFF. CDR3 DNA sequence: TGTGCCAGCAGTCGGGCTGCGGGACGGGAGCAGTTCTTC.

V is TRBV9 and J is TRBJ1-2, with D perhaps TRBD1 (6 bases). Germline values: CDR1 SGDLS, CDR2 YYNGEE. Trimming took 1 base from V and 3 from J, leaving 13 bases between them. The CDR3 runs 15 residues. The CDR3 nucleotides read TGTGCCAGCAGCGTAACGTCGGCAGGGGACTATGGCTACACCTTC. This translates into CASSVTSAGDYGYTF.

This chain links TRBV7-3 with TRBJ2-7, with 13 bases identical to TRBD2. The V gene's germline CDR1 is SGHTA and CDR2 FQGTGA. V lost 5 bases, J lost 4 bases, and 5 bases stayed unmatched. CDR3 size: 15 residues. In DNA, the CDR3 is TGTGCCAGCAGCAGCAGGACTAGCGGGGGTTACGAGCAGTACTTC. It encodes CASSSRTSGGYEQYF.

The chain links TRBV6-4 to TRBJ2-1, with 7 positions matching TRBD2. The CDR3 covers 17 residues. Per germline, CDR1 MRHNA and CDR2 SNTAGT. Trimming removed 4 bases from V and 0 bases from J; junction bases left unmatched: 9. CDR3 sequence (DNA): TGTGCCAGCAGTGCACTCTCTAGCGGAAGCTCCTACAATGAGCAGTTCTTC. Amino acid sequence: CASSALSSGSSYNEQFF.

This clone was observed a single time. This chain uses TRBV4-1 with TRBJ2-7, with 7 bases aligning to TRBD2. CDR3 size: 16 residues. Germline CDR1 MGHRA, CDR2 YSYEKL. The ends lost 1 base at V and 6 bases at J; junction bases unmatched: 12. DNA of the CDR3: TGCGCCAGCAGCCAAGGTGGGGAGGGGACTACCGGCGAGCAGTACTTC. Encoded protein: CASSQGGEGTTGEQYF.

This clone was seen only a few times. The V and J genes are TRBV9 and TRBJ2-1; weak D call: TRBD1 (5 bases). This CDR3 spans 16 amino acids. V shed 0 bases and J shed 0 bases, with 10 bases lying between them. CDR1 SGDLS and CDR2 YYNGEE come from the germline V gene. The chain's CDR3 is CASSVEGQSSYNEQFF. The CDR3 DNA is TGTGCCAGCAGCGTAGAGGGGCAAAGCTCCTACAATGAGCAGTTCTTC.

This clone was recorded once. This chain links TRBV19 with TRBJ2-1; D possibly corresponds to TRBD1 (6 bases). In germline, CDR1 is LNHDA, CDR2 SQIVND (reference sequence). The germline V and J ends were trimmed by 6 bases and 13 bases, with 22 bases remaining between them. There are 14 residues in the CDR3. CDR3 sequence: CASRVTGTSEAQFF. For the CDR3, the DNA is TGTGCCAGTAGGGTGACCGGGACAAGCGAAGCCCAGTTCTTC. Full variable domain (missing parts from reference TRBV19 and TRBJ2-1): DGGITQSPKYLFRKEGQNVTLSCEQNLNHDAMYWYRQDPGQGLRLIYYSQIVNDFQKGDIAEGYSVSREKKESFPLTVTSAQKNPTAFYLCASRVTGTSEAQFFGPGTRLTVL.

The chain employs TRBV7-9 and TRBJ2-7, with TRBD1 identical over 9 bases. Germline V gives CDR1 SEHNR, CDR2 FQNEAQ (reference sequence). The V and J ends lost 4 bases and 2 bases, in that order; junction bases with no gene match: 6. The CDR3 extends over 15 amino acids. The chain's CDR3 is CASSSGQGRTYEQYF. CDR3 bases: TGTGCCAGCAGCTCTGGACAGGGGCGAACCTACGAGCAGTACTTC.